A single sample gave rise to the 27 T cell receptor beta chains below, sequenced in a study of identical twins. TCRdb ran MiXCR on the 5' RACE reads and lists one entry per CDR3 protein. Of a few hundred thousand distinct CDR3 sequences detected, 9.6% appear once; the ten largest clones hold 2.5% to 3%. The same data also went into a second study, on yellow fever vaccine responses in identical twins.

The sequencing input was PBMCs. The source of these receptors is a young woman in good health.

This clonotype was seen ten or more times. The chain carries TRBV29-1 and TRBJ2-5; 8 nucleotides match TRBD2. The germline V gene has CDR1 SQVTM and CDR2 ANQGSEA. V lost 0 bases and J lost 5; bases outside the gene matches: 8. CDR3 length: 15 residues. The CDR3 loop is CSVEEYRGGLETQYF. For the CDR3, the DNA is TGCAGCGTTGAAGAGTATCGGGGGGGCCTCGAGACCCAGTACTTC.

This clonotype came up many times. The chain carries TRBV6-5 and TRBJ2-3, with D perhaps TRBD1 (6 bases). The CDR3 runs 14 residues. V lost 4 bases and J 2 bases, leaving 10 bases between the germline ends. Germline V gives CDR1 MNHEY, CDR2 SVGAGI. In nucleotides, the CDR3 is TGTGCCAGCAGTTTGGACAGCAACACAGATACGCAGTATTTT. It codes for CASSLDSNTDTQYF.

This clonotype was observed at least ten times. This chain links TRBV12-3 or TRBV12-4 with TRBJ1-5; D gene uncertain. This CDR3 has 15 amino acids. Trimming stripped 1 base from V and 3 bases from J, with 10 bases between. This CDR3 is CASSLGQSTNQPQHF. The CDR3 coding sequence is TGTGCCAGCAGTTTAGGGCAGAGCACCAATCAGCCCCAGCATTTT.

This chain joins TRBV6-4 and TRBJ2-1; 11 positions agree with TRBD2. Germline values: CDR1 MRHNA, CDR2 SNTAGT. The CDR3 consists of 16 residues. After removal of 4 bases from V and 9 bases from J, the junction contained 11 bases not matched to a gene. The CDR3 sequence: CASSGELAGDFGEQFF. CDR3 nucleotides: TGTGCCAGCAGTGGGGAACTAGCGGGAGATTTCGGTGAGCAGTTCTTC.

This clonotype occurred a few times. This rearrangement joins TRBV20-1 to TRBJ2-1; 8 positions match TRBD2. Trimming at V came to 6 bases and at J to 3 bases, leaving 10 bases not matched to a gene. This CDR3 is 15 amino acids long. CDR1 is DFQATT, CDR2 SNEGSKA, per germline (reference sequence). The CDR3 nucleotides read TGCAGTGCCAGAACTAGCGGAGAATACTACAATGAGCAGTTCTTC. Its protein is CSARTSGEYYNEQFF.

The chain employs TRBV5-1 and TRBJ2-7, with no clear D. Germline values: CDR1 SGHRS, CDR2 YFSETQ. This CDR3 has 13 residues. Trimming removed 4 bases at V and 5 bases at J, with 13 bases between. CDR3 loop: CASSRGPGNEQYF. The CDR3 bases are TGCGCCAGCAGCCGCGGTCCGGGCAACGAGCAGTACTTC.

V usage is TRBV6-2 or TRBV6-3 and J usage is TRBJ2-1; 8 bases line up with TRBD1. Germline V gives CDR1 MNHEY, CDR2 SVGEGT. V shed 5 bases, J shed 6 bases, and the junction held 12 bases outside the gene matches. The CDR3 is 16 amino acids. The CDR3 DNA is TGTGCCAGCAGTCTAGATGGGGACAGGTGGGGCAATGAGCAGTTCTTC. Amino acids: CASSLDGDRWGNEQFF.

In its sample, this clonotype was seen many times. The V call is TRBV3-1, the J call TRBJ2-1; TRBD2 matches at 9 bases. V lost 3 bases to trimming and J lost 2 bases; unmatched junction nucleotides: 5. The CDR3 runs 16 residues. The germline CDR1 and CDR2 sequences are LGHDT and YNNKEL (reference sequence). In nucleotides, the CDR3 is TGTGCCAGCAGCCAGACAAGCGGGAGGACCTACAATGAGCAGTTCTTC. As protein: CASSQTSGRTYNEQFF.

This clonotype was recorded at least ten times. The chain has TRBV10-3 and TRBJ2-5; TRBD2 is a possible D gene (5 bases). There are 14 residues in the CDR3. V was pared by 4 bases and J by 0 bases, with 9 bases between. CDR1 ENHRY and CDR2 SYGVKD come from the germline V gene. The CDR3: CAISVSGNQETQYF. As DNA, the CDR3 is TGTGCCATCAGTGTTTCGGGGAACCAAGAGACCCAGTACTTC.

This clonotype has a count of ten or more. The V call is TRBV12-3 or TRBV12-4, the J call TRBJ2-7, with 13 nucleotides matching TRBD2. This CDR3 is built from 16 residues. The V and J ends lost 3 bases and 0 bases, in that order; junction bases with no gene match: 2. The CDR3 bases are TGTGCCAGCAGTTTTAGGACTAGCGGGAGCTCCTACGAGCAGTACTTC. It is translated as CASSFRTSGSSYEQYF.

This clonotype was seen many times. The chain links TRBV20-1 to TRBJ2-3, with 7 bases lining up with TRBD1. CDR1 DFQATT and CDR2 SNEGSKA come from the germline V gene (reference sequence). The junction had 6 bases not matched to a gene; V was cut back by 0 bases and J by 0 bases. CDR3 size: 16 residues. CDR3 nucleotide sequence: TGCAGTGCTAGAGATCGGACAGGAACTAGCACAGATACGCAGTATTTT. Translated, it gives CSARDRTGTSTDTQYF.

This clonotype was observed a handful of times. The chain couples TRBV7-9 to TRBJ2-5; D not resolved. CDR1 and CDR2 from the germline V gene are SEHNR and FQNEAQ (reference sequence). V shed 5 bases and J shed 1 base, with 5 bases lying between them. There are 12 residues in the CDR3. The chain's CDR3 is CASSTFQETQYF. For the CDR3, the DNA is TGTGCCAGCAGCACCTTCCAAGAGACCCAGTACTTC.

In DNA form, the CDR3 reads TGTGCCAGCAGCCCTAGCGGGATCTTTAATGAGCAGTTCTTC. Its protein is CASSPSGIFNEQFF. V gene TRBV7-2 combines with J gene TRBJ2-1; 9 bases agree with TRBD2. Trimming at V came to 5 bases and at J to 7 bases, leaving 6 bases not matched to a gene. The germline V gene encodes CDR1 SGHTA and CDR2 FQGNSA. The CDR3 contains 14 residues.

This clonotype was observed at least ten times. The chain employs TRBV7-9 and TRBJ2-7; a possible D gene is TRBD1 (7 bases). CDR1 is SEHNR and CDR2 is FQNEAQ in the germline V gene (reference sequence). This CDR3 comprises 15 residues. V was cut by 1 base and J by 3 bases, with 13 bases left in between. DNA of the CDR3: TGTGCCAGCAGCTTAGGAGGAGGGGGCGGCTACGAGCAGTACTTC. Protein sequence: CASSLGGGGGYEQYF.

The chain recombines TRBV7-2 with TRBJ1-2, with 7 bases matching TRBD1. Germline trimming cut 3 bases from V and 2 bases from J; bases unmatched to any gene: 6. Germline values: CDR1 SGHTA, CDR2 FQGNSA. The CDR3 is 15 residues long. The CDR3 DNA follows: TGTGCCAGCAGCTTCGGACAGGACCTCAACTATGGCTACACCTTC. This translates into CASSFGQDLNYGYTF. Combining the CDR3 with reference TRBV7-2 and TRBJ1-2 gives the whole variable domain GAGVSQSPSNKVTEKGKDVELRCDPISGHTALYWYRQSLGQGLEFLIYFQGNSAPDKSGLPSDRFSAERTGGSVSTLTIQRTQQEDSAVYLCASSFGQDLNYGYTFGSGTRLTVV.

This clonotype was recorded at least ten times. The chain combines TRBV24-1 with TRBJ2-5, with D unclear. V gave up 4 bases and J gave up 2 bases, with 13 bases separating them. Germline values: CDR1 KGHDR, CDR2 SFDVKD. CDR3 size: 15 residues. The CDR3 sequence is CATSDQSPNQETQYF. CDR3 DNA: TGTGCCACCAGTGACCAATCGCCAAATCAAGAGACCCAGTACTTC.

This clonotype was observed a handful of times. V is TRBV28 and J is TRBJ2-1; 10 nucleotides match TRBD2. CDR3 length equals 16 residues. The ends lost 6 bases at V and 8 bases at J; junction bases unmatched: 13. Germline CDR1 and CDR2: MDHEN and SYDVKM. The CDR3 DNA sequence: TGTGCCAGCAGGCGACGCTTGGGACTAGCGCTCGATGAGCAGTTCTTC. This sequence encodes CASRRRLGLALDEQFF.

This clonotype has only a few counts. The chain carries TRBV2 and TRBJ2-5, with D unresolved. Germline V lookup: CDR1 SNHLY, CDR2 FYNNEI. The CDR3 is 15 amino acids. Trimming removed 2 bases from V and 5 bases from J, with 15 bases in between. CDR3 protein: CASSEFGLVEETQYF. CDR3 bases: TGTGCCAGCAGTGAATTTGGTCTAGTGGAGGAGACCCAGTACTTC.

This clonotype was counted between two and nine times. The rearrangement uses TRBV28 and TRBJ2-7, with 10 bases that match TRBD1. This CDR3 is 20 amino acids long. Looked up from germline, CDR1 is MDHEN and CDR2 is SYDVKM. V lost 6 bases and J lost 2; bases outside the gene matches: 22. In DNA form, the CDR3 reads TGTGCCAGCAGGGACCGATCCCACCGGGACAGGGGCAGTTCAGCCTACGAGCAGTACTTC. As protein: CASRDRSHRDRGSSAYEQYF.

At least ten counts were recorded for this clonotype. The CDR3 is CAISESTGTRNEQFF. The CDR3 DNA sequence: TGTGCCATCAGTGAGTCGACAGGGACTCGGAATGAGCAGTTCTTC. V usage is TRBV10-3 and J usage is TRBJ2-1; tentative D call: TRBD1 (7 bases). The length of the CDR3 is 15 residues. V gave up 0 bases and J gave up 7 bases, with 13 bases separating them. Germline CDR1 reads ENHRY; CDR2 reads SYGVKD.

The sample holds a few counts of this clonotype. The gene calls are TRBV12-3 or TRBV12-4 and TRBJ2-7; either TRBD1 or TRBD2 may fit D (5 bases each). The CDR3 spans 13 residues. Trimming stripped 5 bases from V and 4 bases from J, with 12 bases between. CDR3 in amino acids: CASSPGRIYEQYF. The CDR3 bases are TGTGCCAGCAGTCCGGGACGGATTTACGAGCAGTACTTC.

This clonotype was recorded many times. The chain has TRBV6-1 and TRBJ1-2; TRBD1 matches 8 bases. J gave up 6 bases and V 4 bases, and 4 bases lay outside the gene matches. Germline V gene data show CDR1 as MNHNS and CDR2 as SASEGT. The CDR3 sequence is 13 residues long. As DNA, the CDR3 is TGTGCCAGCAGTGGGACAGGGTACGATGGCTACACCTTC. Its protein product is CASSGTGYDGYTF.

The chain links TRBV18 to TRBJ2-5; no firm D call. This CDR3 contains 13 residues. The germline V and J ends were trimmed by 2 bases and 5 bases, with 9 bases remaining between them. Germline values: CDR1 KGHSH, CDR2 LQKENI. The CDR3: CASSPELQETQYF. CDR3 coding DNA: TGTGCCAGCTCACCAGAGTTACAGGAGACCCAGTACTTC.

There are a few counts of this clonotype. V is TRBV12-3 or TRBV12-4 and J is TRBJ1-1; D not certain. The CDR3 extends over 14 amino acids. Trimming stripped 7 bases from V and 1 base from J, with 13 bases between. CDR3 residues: CASIQDSPNTEAFF. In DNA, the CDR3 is TGTGCCAGCATCCAGGACTCACCGAACACTGAAGCTTTCTTT.

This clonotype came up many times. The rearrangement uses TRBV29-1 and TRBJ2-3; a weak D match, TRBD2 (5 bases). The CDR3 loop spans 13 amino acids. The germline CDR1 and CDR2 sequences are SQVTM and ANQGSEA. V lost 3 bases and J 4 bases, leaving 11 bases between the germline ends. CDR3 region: CSVDTPAADTQYF. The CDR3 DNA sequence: TGCAGCGTTGATACCCCAGCGGCAGATACGCAGTATTTT.

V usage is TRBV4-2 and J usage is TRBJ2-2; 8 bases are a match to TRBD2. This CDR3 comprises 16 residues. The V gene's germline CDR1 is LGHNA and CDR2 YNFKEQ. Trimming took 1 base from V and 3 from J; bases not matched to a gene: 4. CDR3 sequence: CASSQVSGVDTGELFF. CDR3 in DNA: TGTGCCAGCAGCCAAGTTAGCGGGGTCGACACCGGGGAGCTGTTTTTT.

The CDR3 DNA follows: TGTGCCAGCAGTTCGGAGCGGGGGAGGGATACGCAGTATTTT. Translation: CASSSERGRDTQYF. The chain has TRBV6-5 and TRBJ2-3; TRBD2 matches at 8 bases. Germline CDR1 MNHEY, CDR2 SVGAGI. V dropped 4 bases and J dropped 6; count of bases not matched to a gene: 6. This CDR3 spans 14 amino acids.